This T cell receptor beta chain comes out of a study of cytomegalovirus exposure and HLA in healthy donors. PCR amplification relied on 60 Vbeta primers (plus 13 Jbeta primers). This table comes from immunoSEQ multiplex PCR, and its TCRdb copy is limited to in-frame clones, with some not included. The sample includes about 120,000 clones, around 79% of them seen just once. The CDR3 contains 15 residues. Germline CDR1 reads KGHSH; CDR2 reads LQKENI. Between the trimmed V and J ends, which lost 2 bases and 2 bases, there was a span of 10 bases. Input material: PBMCs. The chain has TRBV18 and TRBJ2-1, with TRBD2 as a possible D gene (5 bases). This receptor was taken from a woman between 18 and 29 years old in good health and CMV-seronegative. The CDR3 region has the DNA TGTGCCAGCTCACCAAGACTAACGGCCTACAATGAGCAGTTCTTC. Translation: CASSPRLTAYNEQFF.